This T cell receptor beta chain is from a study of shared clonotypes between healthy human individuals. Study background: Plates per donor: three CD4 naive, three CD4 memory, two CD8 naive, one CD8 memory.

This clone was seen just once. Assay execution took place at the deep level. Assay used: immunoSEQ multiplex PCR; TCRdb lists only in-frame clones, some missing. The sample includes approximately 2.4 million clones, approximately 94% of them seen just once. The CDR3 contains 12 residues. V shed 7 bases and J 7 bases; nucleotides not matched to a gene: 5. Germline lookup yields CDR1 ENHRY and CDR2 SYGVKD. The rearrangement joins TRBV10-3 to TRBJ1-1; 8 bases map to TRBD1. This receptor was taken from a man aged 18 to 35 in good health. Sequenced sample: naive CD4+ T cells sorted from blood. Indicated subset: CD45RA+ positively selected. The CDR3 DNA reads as TGTGCCATCAACCAGGGGGCGGATGAAGCTTTCTTT. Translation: CAINQGADEAFF.